The 7 T cell receptor beta chains reported below all come from one sample, sequenced in a study of blood T cell repertoires in COVID-19. Only in-frame clones appear in the TCRdb table, and some are missing; sequencing was by immunoSEQ multiplex PCR. The sample has fewer than 700,000 clones; less than 90% are singletons. Sequencing was done on a sample of peripheral blood. These receptor sequences come from a woman aged 45-65 years with COVID-19, enrolled during active disease.

The J gene is TRBJ2-7, the V gene TRBV5-1; TRBD2 aligns across 8 bases. Germline V gene data show CDR1 as SGHRS and CDR2 as YFSETQ. J lost 6 bases, V lost 1 base, and 6 bases had no gene match. The CDR3 has 14 amino acids. The DNA for the CDR3 is TGCGCCAGCAGCTTGCCGGGACTAGTCTCCGAGCAGTACTTC. Its translation is CASSLPGLVSEQYF.

The chain has TRBV4-1 and TRBJ2-3; 10 bases match TRBD2. The germline V gene has CDR1 MGHRA and CDR2 YSYEKL. The CDR3 loop spans 17 amino acids. J lost 2 bases, V lost 8 bases, and 13 bases had no gene match. The CDR3 spells CASGRGPTSGYTDTQYF. The CDR3, as DNA: TGCGCCAGCGGTCGGGGGCCGACTAGCGGGTACACAGATACGCAGTATTTT.

The V gene is TRBV19, the J gene TRBJ1-5, with 9 positions matching TRBD1. The CDR3 sequence is 15 residues long. Germline V gene data show CDR1 as LNHDA and CDR2 as SQIVND (reference sequence). V lost 7 bases, J lost 3 bases, and 7 bases stayed unmatched. DNA of the CDR3: TGTGCCAGTACCTGGGGACAGGGTTCCAATCAGCCCCAGCATTTT. Translating it yields CASTWGQGSNQPQHF. Combining the CDR3 with reference TRBV19 and TRBJ1-5 gives the whole variable domain DGGITQSPKYLFRKEGQNVTLSCEQNLNHDAMYWYRQDPGQGLRLIYYSQIVNDFQKGDIAEGYSVSREKKESFPLTVTSAQKNPTAFYLCASTWGQGSNQPQHFGDGTRLSIL.

The chain uses TRBV29-1 and TRBJ2-3; 8 bases line up with TRBD2. CDR3 length: 13 residues. V lost 5 bases and J lost 4; bases outside the gene matches: 5. CDR1 SQVTM and CDR2 ANQGSEA come from the germline V gene. CDR3 sequence (DNA): TGCAGCGTTTTTGCGGGGGGCTCAGATACGCAGTATTTT. It codes for CSVFAGGSDTQYF.

The V gene is TRBV7-2, the J gene TRBJ2-7; TRBD1 matches 9 bases. The trim removed 4 bases at V and 3 bases at J, leaving 7 bases unmatched. Germline V gives CDR1 SGHTA, CDR2 FQGNSA. The CDR3 is made up of 15 amino acids. CDR3 sequence (DNA): TGTGCCAGCAGCTCCTCCGGGACAGGGTACTACGAGCAGTACTTC. Protein: CASSSSGTGYYEQYF.

The chain recombines TRBV2 with TRBJ1-6; no definite D call. The germline V gene has CDR1 SNHLY and CDR2 FYNNEI. The V end lost 1 base, the J end lost 14 bases, and 6 bases lay between the germline ends. The CDR3 has 11 residues. This chain's CDR3 is CASSEVSALHF. The DNA for the CDR3 is TGTGCCAGCAGTGAAGTCTCGGCCCTCCACTTT. The full variable domain, completed using reference TRBV2 and TRBJ1-6, is EPEVTQTPSHQVTQMGQEVILRCVPISNHLYFYWYRQILGQKVEFLVSFYNNEISEKSEIFDDQFSVERPDGSNFTLKIRSTKLEDSAMYFCASSEVSALHFGNGTRLTVT.

The V gene is TRBV5-4, the J gene TRBJ2-1; 7 nucleotides align to TRBD2. Germline CDR1 reads SGHNT; CDR2 reads YYREEE (reference sequence). This CDR3 is 15 amino acids long. The V segment lost 5 bases and the J segment 5 bases; nucleotides outside the gene matches: 10. CDR3 loop: CASSLPSGRDNEQFF. DNA for the CDR3: TGTGCCAGCAGTTTGCCTAGCGGTCGGGACAATGAGCAGTTCTTC.